Below, 3 T cell receptor beta chains from the same sample are listed, as sequenced in a study of Ad26.COV2.S vaccination and SARS-CoV-2 variants. The treatment here: around 19 received Ad26.COV2.S at low or high dose, single or two shots; about 5 received placebo; per-sample allocation not given. Day 63 after the first vaccine or placebo injection was the time point for sampling. Using immunoSEQ multiplex PCR, the repertoire was profiled, and TCRdb retains in-frame clones only, with some absent. This sample has about 480,000 clones, with roughly nine tenths found just once. Sequencing used peripheral blood, obtained in a trial of Ad26.COV2.S vaccine versus placebo. These receptors came from a person between 18 and 65 years old who received the Ad26.COV2.S COVID-19 vaccine or a placebo.

This clone was observed a handful of times. V usage is TRBV11-2 and J usage is TRBJ2-1, with 13 bases matching TRBD2. V gave up 6 bases and J gave up 0 bases; unmatched junction bases: 8. CDR3 size: 18 residues. The germline V gene encodes CDR1 SGHAT and CDR2 FQNNGV. CDR3 coding DNA: TGTGCCAGCAGGGGAGTGTGGACTAGCGGGAGCTCCTACAATGAGCAGTTCTTC. Translated, it gives CASRGVWTSGSSYNEQFF.

CDR3 residues: CASSVGPPYSPLHF. CDR3 coding DNA: TGTGCCAGCAGCGTCGGGCCGCCGTATTCACCCCTCCACTTT. The chain uses TRBV9 and TRBJ1-6; no clear D gene. This CDR3 is built from 14 residues. Germline CDR1 and CDR2: SGDLS and YYNGEE. The V and J ends lost 2 bases and 8 bases respectively, with 11 bases between them.

In the case of this clone: Its ends do not fully match the called genes, so a read error is possible. The V and J genes are TRBV3-1 (or the pseudogene TRBV3-2) and TRBJ2-4, with 12 bases lining up with TRBD2. The CDR3 length is 16 residues. The germline gives CDR1 LGHDT, CDR2 YNNKEL (reference sequence). The CDR3 sequence is CASSQDEASGRARIHF. The CDR3 DNA follows: TGTGCCAGCAGCCAAGATGAGGCTAGCGGGAGGGCCCGTATTCACTTC.